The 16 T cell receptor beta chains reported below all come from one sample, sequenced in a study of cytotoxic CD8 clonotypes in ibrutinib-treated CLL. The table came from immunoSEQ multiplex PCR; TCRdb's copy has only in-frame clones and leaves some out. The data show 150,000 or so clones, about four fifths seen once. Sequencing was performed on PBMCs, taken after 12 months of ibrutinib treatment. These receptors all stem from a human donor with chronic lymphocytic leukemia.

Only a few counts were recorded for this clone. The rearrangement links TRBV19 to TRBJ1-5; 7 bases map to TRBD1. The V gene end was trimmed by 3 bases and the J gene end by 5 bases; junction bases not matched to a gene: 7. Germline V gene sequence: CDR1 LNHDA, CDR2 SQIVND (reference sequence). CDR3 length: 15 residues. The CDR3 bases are TGTGCCAGTAGTATTCAGGGGGTAGGGTATCAGCCCCAGCATTTT. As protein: CASSIQGVGYQPQHF.

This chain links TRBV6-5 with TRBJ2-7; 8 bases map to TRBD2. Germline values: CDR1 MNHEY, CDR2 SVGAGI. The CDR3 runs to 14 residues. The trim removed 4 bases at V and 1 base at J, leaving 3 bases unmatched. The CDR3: CASSLAGPSYEQYF. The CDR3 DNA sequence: TGTGCCAGCAGTTTAGCGGGACCGTCCTACGAGCAGTACTTC.

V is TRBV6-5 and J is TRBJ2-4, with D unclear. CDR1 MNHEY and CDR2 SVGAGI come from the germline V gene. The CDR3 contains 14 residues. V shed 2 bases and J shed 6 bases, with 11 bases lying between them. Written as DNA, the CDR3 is TGTGCCAGCAGTTACCAAGGGTTGGGAAACATTCAGTACTTC. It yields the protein CASSYQGLGNIQYF.

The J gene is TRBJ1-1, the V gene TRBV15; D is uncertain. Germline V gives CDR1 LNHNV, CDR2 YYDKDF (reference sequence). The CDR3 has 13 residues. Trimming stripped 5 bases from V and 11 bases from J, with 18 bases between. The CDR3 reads CATSPRPLLRAFF. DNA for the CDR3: TGTGCCACCAGCCCCCGGCCCCTACTTAGGGCTTTCTTT.

The chain's CDR3 is CASSLGAFDTQYF. CDR3 nucleotide sequence: TGTGCCAGCAGCTTAGGGGCGTTCGATACGCAGTATTTT. The gene calls are TRBV7-2 and TRBJ2-3; D is ambiguous. The ends were cut back, 1 base at V and 6 bases at J, with 8 bases in the middle. This CDR3 spans 13 amino acids. The V gene's germline CDR1 is SGHTA and CDR2 FQGNSA.

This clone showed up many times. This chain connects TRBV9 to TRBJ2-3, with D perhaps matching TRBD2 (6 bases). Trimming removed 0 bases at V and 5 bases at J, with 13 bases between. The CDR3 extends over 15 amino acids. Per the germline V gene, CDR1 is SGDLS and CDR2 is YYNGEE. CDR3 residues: CASSVAGRDLDTQYF. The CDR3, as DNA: TGTGCCAGCAGCGTAGCCGGGCGGGATTTAGATACGCAGTATTTT.

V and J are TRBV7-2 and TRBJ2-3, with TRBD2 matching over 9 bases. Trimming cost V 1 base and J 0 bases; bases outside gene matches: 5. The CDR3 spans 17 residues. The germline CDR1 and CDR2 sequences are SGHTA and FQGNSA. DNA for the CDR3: TGTGCCAGCAGCTTAGAGAGCGGGAGGTCTAGCACAGATACGCAGTATTTT. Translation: CASSLESGRSSTDTQYF.

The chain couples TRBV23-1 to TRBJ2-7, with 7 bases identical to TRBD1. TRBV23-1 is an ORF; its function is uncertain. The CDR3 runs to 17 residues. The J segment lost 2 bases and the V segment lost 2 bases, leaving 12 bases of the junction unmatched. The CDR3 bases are TGCGCCAGCAGTCAAGGGTTCAGGACAGGAATTCCCTACGAGCAGTACTTC. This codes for CASSQGFRTGIPYEQYF.

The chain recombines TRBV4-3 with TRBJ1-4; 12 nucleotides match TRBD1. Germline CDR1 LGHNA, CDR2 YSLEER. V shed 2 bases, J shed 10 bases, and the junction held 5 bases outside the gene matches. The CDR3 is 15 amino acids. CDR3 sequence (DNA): TGCGCCAGCAGCCAAACGGGACAGGGGGCGGCAAAACTGTTTTTT. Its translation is CASSQTGQGAAKLFF.

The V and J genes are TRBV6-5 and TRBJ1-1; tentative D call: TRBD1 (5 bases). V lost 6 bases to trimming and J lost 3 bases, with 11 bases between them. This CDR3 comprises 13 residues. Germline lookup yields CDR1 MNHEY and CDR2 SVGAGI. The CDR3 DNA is TGTGCCAGCAGACCAGGGCCTTACACTGAAGCTTTCTTT. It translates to CASRPGPYTEAFF.

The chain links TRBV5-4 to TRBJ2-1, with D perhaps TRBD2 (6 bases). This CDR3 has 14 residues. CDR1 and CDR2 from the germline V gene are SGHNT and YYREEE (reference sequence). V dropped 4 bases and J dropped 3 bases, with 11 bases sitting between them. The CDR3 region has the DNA TGTGCCAGCAGCCCGCGGGGCCTCTACAATGAGCAGTTCTTC. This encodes CASSPRGLYNEQFF.

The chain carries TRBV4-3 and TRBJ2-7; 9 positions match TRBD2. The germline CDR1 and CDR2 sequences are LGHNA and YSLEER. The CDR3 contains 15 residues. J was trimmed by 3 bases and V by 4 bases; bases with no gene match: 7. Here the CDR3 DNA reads TGCGCCAGCAGCCCTTGGACTAGCGCGGGCTACGAGCAGTACTTC. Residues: CASSPWTSAGYEQYF.

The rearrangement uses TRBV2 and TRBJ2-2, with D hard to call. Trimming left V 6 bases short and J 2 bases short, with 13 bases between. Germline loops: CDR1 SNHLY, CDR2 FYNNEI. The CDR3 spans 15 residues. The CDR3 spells CASRSRVHNTGELFF. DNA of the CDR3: TGTGCCAGCAGAAGCCGAGTCCACAACACCGGGGAGCTGTTTTTT. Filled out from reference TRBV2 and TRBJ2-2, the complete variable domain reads EPEVTQTPSHQVTQMGQEVILRCVPISNHLYFYWYRQILGQKVEFLVSFYNNEISEKSEIFDDQFSVERPDGSNFTLKIRSTKLEDSAMYFCASRSRVHNTGELFFGEGSRLTVL.

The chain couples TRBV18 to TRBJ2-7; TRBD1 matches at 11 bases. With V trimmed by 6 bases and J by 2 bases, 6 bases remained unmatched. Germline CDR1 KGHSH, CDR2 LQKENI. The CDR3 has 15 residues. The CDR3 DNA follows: TGTGCCAGCTCGGGTGGACAGGGGGCTACCTACGAGCAGTACTTC. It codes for CASSGGQGATYEQYF.

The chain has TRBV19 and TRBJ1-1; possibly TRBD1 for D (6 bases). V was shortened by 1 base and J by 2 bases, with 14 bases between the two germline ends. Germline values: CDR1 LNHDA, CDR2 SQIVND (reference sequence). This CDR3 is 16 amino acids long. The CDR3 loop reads CASSIGRGKVNTEAFF. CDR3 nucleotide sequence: TGTGCCAGTAGTATAGGCAGGGGAAAGGTTAACACTGAAGCTTTCTTT.

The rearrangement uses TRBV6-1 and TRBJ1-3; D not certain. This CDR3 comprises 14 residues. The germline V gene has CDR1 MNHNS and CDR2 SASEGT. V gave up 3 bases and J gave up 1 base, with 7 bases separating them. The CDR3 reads CASSDQNSGNTIYF. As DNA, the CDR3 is TGTGCCAGCAGTGATCAGAATTCTGGAAACACCATATATTTT.